These 22 T cell receptor beta chains were sequenced from one sample in a study of blood T cell repertoires in COVID-19. TCRdb's table, derived via immunoSEQ multiplex PCR, lists solely in-frame clones and lacks some. This table holds over 150,000 clones, roughly four fifths found once. Sequencing was done on a sample of peripheral blood. These receptors all stem from a woman between 70 and 85 years old with COVID-19, enrolled during active disease.

This clone came up a few times. The V call is TRBV4-1, the J call TRBJ2-5, with 9 nucleotides matching TRBD2. Germline trimming cut 1 base from V and 9 bases from J; bases unmatched to any gene: 6. The CDR3 has 14 amino acids. CDR1 MGHRA and CDR2 YSYEKL come from the germline V gene. The CDR3 DNA reads as TGCGCCAGCAGCCAAGGTGCTAGCGGGACATCCCAGTACTTC. Protein product: CASSQGASGTSQYF.

V is TRBV28 and J is TRBJ1-2; D might be TRBD1 (5 bases). V was cut by 7 bases and J by 2 bases, with 14 bases left in between. Germline loops: CDR1 MDHEN, CDR2 SYDVKM. This CDR3 contains 14 residues. The CDR3 nucleotides are TGTGCCAGCAATTCAGTGGACACCAACTATGGCTACACCTTC. Its protein product is CASNSVDTNYGYTF.

V gene TRBV5-1 combines with J gene TRBJ2-7; D gene ambiguous. Trimming stripped 2 bases from V and 6 bases from J, with 15 bases between. Germline lookup yields CDR1 SGHRS and CDR2 YFSETQ. The CDR3 has 14 amino acids. CDR3 region: CASSLDGVVSEQYF. DNA for the CDR3: TGCGCCAGCAGCTTAGATGGAGTAGTTTCCGAGCAGTACTTC.

The chain joins TRBV19 to TRBJ1-1; D call uncertain. The CDR3 loop spans 14 amino acids. The germline V and J ends were trimmed by 8 bases and 1 base, with 14 bases remaining between them. Germline V gene data show CDR1 as LNHDA and CDR2 as SQIVND (reference sequence). The DNA of the CDR3 is TGTGCCAGTGCAGCGAAAGTGGAGAACACTGAAGCTTTCTTT. This codes for CASAAKVENTEAFF.

The chain couples TRBV29-1 to TRBJ1-3; D not resolved. Trimming removed 4 bases from V and 0 bases from J, with 4 bases in between. The length of the CDR3 is 12 residues. Germline V CDR1 and CDR2: SQVTM, ANQGSEA. CDR3 in DNA: TGCAGCGTTGGGAGCTCTGGAAACACCATATATTTT. It encodes CSVGSSGNTIYF. Supplemented by reference TRBV29-1 and TRBJ1-3, the full variable domain reads SAVISQKPSRDICQRGTSLTIQCQVDSQVTMMFWYRQQPGQSLTLIATANQGSEATYESGFVIDKFPISRPNLTFSTLTVSNMSPEDSSIYLCSVGSSGNTIYFGEGSWLTVV.

J is TRBJ1-1 and V is TRBV7-2; no reliable D call. V was clipped by 3 bases and J by 3 bases, with 8 bases between them. Germline CDR1 is SGHTA and CDR2 is FQGNSA. CDR3 length: 13 residues. CDR3: CASSFARDTEAFF. The CDR3 bases are TGTGCCAGCAGCTTCGCCCGGGACACTGAAGCTTTCTTT.

This chain connects TRBV18 to TRBJ2-7, with 10 bases fitting TRBD1. Germline V gene lookup returns CDR1 KGHSH and CDR2 LQKENI. V lost 2 bases and J lost 4; bases outside the gene matches: 5. The CDR3 has 15 amino acids. The CDR3 loop is CASSPSTGGQYEQYF. CDR3 DNA: TGTGCCAGCTCACCATCGACAGGGGGCCAATACGAGCAGTACTTC.

This clone has only one observation. This chain links TRBV18 with TRBJ1-1, with D possibly matching TRBD1 (5 bases). Germline lookup yields CDR1 KGHSH and CDR2 LQKENI. V lost 8 bases and J 4 bases, leaving 14 bases between the germline ends. This CDR3 contains 13 residues. The CDR3 DNA reads TGTGCCAGCACGCCGACAGAGTTCACTGAAGCTTTCTTT. Translating it yields CASTPTEFTEAFF.

The table lists this clone with a few counts. The rearrangement links TRBV5-1 to TRBJ2-3, with TRBD2 matching 11 bases. J was trimmed by 4 bases and V by 0 bases; bases with no gene match: 4. The CDR3 has 16 amino acids. The germline gives CDR1 SGHRS, CDR2 YFSETQ. This chain's CDR3 is CASSLVLAGEADTQYF. CDR3 nucleotides: TGCGCCAGCAGCTTGGTACTAGCGGGAGAGGCAGATACGCAGTATTTT.

This chain joins TRBV29-1 and TRBJ2-1; 9 positions agree with TRBD2. Germline loops: CDR1 SQVTM, CDR2 ANQGSEA. CDR3 size: 14 residues. V shed 1 base, J shed 8 bases, and the junction held 6 bases outside the gene matches. The CDR3 reads CSVEGLAERYEQFF. The CDR3 DNA sequence: TGCAGCGTTGAAGGACTAGCGGAGAGGTATGAGCAGTTCTTC.

The V and J genes are TRBV7-2 and TRBJ1-2; TRBD1 might be the D (5 bases). The germline CDR1 and CDR2 sequences are SGHTA and FQGNSA. Trimming took off 5 bases at V and 4 bases at J, with 11 bases between the two ends. The CDR3 is 13 amino acids. CDR3 coding DNA: TGTGCCAGCAGCCTCGGGAGGGGCTATGGCTACACCTTC. Amino acid sequence: CASSLGRGYGYTF.

In its sample, this clone was seen a few times. The gene calls are TRBV7-9 and TRBJ2-5; possible D gene TRBD1, 5 bases. CDR3 length: 16 amino acids. Germline V CDR1 and CDR2: SEHNR, FQNEAQ (reference sequence). Between the trimmed V and J ends, which lost 1 base and 7 bases, there was a span of 19 bases. The CDR3 is CASSLDRSGPSRTQYF. The CDR3 nucleotides are TGTGCCAGCAGCTTAGATCGCTCAGGGCCCAGTCGGACCCAGTACTTC.

J is TRBJ2-5 and V is TRBV5-1; 7 positions match TRBD1. The CDR3 extends over 14 amino acids. CDR1 and CDR2 (germline): SGHRS, YFSETQ. Germline trimming cut 3 bases from V and 4 bases from J; bases unmatched to any gene: 6. CDR3 sequence reads: CASSWGRQGETQYF. CDR3 coding DNA: TGCGCCAGCAGCTGGGGGAGACAGGGAGAGACCCAGTACTTC.

DNA for the CDR3: TGCAGCGCGCCTCAACACAGGGGATCGAACTATGGCTACACCTTC. Encoded protein: CSAPQHRGSNYGYTF. The chain is built from TRBV29-1 and TRBJ1-2; 7 nucleotides agree with TRBD1. Germline CDR1 reads SQVTM; CDR2 reads ANQGSEA. The length of the CDR3 is 15 residues. The V gene end was trimmed by 7 bases and the J gene end by 2 bases; junction bases not matched to a gene: 13. The entire variable domain, with the rest obtained from reference TRBV29-1 and TRBJ1-2, is as follows: SAVISQKPSRDICQRGTSLTIQCQVDSQVTMMFWYRQQPGQSLTLIATANQGSEATYESGFVIDKFPISRPNLTFSTLTVSNMSPEDSSIYLCSAPQHRGSNYGYTFGSGTRLTVV.

CDR3 bases: TGTGCCAGCAGCCGAAGCCCGGAAGAGACCCAGTACTTC. As protein: CASSRSPEETQYF. This rearrangement joins TRBV7-9 to TRBJ2-5; the D is unclear. The V end lost 5 bases, the J end lost 3 bases, and 10 bases lay between the germline ends. The length of the CDR3 is 13 residues. CDR1 SEHNR and CDR2 FQNEAQ come from the germline V gene (reference sequence).

The rearrangement links TRBV5-1 to TRBJ2-7; 14 bases align to TRBD2. CDR1 is SGHRS, CDR2 YFSETQ, per germline. The CDR3 spans 17 residues. The V segment lost 4 bases and the J segment 2 bases; nucleotides outside the gene matches: 8. The CDR3 DNA sequence: TGCGCCAGCAGCGCCGGGACTAGCGGGAGAATAGCCTACGAGCAGTACTTC. It codes for CASSAGTSGRIAYEQYF.

CDR3: CASSYSRSGTLTEAFF. The CDR3 DNA reads as TGTGCCAGCAGTTACTCGAGATCCGGGACACTCACTGAAGCTTTCTTT. The rearrangement joins TRBV6-5 to TRBJ1-1; possibly TRBD1 for D (6 bases). The V end lost 0 bases, the J end lost 4 bases, and 15 bases lay between the germline ends. The germline V gene encodes CDR1 MNHEY and CDR2 SVGAGI. The CDR3 runs to 16 residues.

This clone showed up just a few times. The chain links TRBV28 to TRBJ1-2, with D uncertain. With 2 bases removed from V and 0 bases from J, the gap between germline ends came to 4 bases. The CDR3 is 13 amino acids. CDR1 is MDHEN, CDR2 SYDVKM, per germline. DNA for the CDR3: TGTGCCAGCAGTTTACCTCCTAACTATGGCTACACCTTC. Its protein product is CASSLPPNYGYTF.

The V and J genes are TRBV28 and TRBJ2-7; D call uncertain. Germline V gene sequence: CDR1 MDHEN, CDR2 SYDVKM. This CDR3 is 12 amino acids long. V was trimmed by 10 bases and J by 1 base, leaving 11 bases between them. This CDR3 reads CATRRGSYEQYF. DNA of the CDR3: TGTGCCACCCGCCGCGGATCCTACGAGCAGTACTTC. Full variable domain (outside the CDR3, taken from reference TRBV28 and TRBJ2-7): DVKVTQSSRYLVKRTGEKVFLECVQDMDHENMFWYRQDPGLGLRLIYFSYDVKMKEKGDIPEGYSVSREKKERFSLILESASTNQTSMYLCATRRGSYEQYFGPGTRLTVT.

The chain couples TRBV27 to TRBJ1-5; 7 nucleotides agree with TRBD1. Losses at the gene ends were 4 bases for V and 11 bases for J; bases not matched to a gene: 11. The CDR3 extends over 14 amino acids. Germline CDR1 is MNHEY and CDR2 is SMNVEV (reference sequence). CDR3 nucleotide sequence: TGTGCCAGCAGTTCCCCCAGGACAGGATCAGCCCAGCATTTT. Its translation: CASSSPRTGSAQHF.

This rearrangement joins TRBV4-3 to TRBJ2-7; tentative D call: TRBD2 (5 bases). Trimming took off 5 bases at V and 4 bases at J, with 15 bases between the two ends. This CDR3 region has 14 residues. Germline V gene sequence: CDR1 LGHNA, CDR2 YSLEER. CDR3 nucleotide sequence: TGCGCCAGCAGCTATACGGCGGGTGGTTACGAGCAGTACTTC. This codes for CASSYTAGGYEQYF.

CDR3 region: CASSPPPRGTKAKNIQYF. The CDR3 nucleotides read TGTGCCAGCAGCCCTCCCCCCCGCGGGACCAAAGCCAAAAACATTCAGTACTTC. The J gene is TRBJ2-4, the V gene TRBV28, with D perhaps TRBD2 (6 bases). V gave up 6 bases and J gave up 0 bases, with 21 bases separating them. The CDR3 spans 18 residues. Germline loops: CDR1 MDHEN, CDR2 SYDVKM.